This T cell receptor (beta chain) was captured in a study of T cells in Graves' hyperthyroidism and ophthalmopathy. This clonotype was counted at least ten times. There are 14 residues in the CDR3. Germline V gives CDR1 SGHTA, CDR2 FQGNSA. Trimming removed 2 bases at V and 1 base at J, with 8 bases between. Using RNA transcripts as the source, TCR beta CDR3 regions were amplified. The HTBI primer set drove a first-round RT-PCR of the TCR CDR3. TCRdb re-analysed the multiplex PCR reads in MiXCR, keeping a single row per CDR3 protein. The sample contains roughly 350,000 distinct CDR3 sequences, roughly 14% of which appear only once.

The source material was blood. This sequence joins TRBV7-2 and TRBJ2-5, with D unresolved. This TCR derives from a woman younger than 45 with Graves' ophthalmopathy. As DNA, the CDR3 is TGTGCCAGCAGCTTATCCCCGCGCCAAGAGACCCAGTACTTC. Its protein product is CASSLSPRQETQYF.